The rows below give T cell receptor beta chains drawn from one sample of a study of cytomegalovirus exposure and HLA in healthy donors. Using immunoSEQ multiplex PCR, the repertoire was profiled, and TCRdb retains in-frame clones only, with some absent. The sample yields roughly 80,000 clones, about 76% seen once. Sequenced: PBMCs. The receptors were gathered from a male donor in good health and CMV-seropositive. Both conserved end residues are part of each CDR3. A D gene is named only where the DNA matches it firmly. The size of a clone is reported for some rows only, either as once, few or many, or as a class for expanded clones.

>TRBV7-2|.|.|TRBJ2-5
CASSSRGGSGKWETQYF
TGTGCCAGCAGCTCAAGGGGGGGAAGTGGCAAGTGGGAGACCCAGTACTTC
>TRBV29-1|.|.|TRBJ2-6
CSASGSGANVLTF
TGCAGCGCCTCAGGGTCCGGGGCCAACGTCCTGACTTTC
>TRBV5-4|.|.|TRBJ1-2
CASSLSPGNYGYTF
TGTGCCAGCAGCTTGAGTCCAGGAAACTATGGCTACACCTTC
>TRBV18|.|.|TRBJ1-1
CASSPSSRGNTEAFF
TGTGCCAGCTCACCATCGAGTAGAGGGAACACTGAAGCTTTCTTT
>TRBV30|.|TRBD2|TRBJ2-7
CAWSRLAGGHEQYF
TGTGCCTGGAGCAGACTAGCGGGAGGTCACGAGCAGTACTTC
>TRBV7-9|.|TRBD1|TRBJ2-7
CASSSPLTGGSYEQYF
TGTGCCAGCAGCTCCCCCCTGACAGGGGGCTCCTACGAGCAGTACTTC
>TRBV6-1|.|.|TRBJ1-6
CASSEQASYNSPLHF
TGTGCCAGCAGTGAGCAGGCCTCCTATAATTCACCCCTCCACTTT
>TRBV27|.|.|TRBJ1-6
CASSLSRGGVRGRDNSPLHF
TGTGCCAGCAGTTTATCAAGGGGGGGGGTCAGGGGAAGAGATAATTCACCCCTCCACTTT
>TRBV28|.|.|TRBJ2-1
CASSFGRRGENEQFF
TGTGCCAGCAGTTTCGGTAGAAGGGGCGAGAATGAGCAGTTCTTC
>TRBV10-3|.|TRBD1|TRBJ2-7
CAISGRDREHEQYF
TGTGCCATCAGCGGCCGGGACAGGGAGCACGAGCAGTACTTC
>TRBV6-6|.|.|TRBJ1-3
CASSYSGSSGNTIYF
TGTGCCAGCAGTTACTCGGGGAGCTCTGGAAACACCATATATTTT
>TRBV28|.|TRBD2|TRBJ2-7
CASNPSPGRGGGEQYF
TGTGCCAGCAATCCATCCCCCGGGCGGGGGGGCGGCGAGCAGTACTTC
>TRBV9|.|.|TRBJ2-2
CASSARVNTGELFF
TGTGCCAGCAGCGCCCGGGTGAACACCGGGGAGCTGTTTTTT
>TRBV12-2|.|.|TRBJ2-3
CASRPPGLAGGTDTQYF
TGTGCAAGTCGCCCACCAGGACTAGCGGGAGGCACAGATACGCAGTATTTT
>TRBV7-2|.|.|TRBJ2-5
CASSWGRQGSETQYF
TGTGCCAGCAGCTGGGGTAGGCAGGGATCAGAGACCCAGTACTTC
>TRBV5-4|.|TRBD2|TRBJ2-2
CASTPGGGRGELFF
TGTGCCAGCACCCCTGGCGGGGGGAGAGGGGAGCTGTTTTTT
>TRBV7-8|.|TRBD1|TRBJ1-5
CASRPGVGQRSGNQPQHF
TGTGCCAGCAGGCCTGGGGTGGGACAGCGATCTGGCAATCAGCCCCAGCATTTT
>TRBV5-6|.|.|TRBJ1-2
CASSHSTAGFPNYGYTF
TGTGCCAGCAGTCATTCTACCGCAGGATTTCCAAACTATGGCTACACCTTC
>TRBV19|.|.|TRBJ2-7
CASSMRGSGVERYEQYF
TGTGCCAGTAGTATGAGGGGATCAGGGGTAGAAAGATACGAGCAGTACTTC
>TRBV19|.|.|TRBJ1-4
CASSMFGPGRNEKLFF
TGTGCCAGTAGTATGTTCGGCCCCGGGAGAAATGAAAAACTGTTTTTT
>TRBV9|.|.|TRBJ2-4
CASSVGGGVEKNIQYF
TGTGCCAGCAGCGTAGGAGGGGGGGTCGAAAAAAACATTCAGTACTTC
>TRBV15|.|TRBD2|TRBJ2-3
CATSREKAGGRNTQYF
TGTGCCACCAGCAGAGAAAAAGCGGGGGGGCGGAATACGCAGTATTTT
>TRBV18|few|TRBD2|TRBJ2-7
CASSPPTPRTSGIYEQYF
TGTGCCAGCTCACCACCGACCCCCCGGACTAGCGGGATCTACGAGCAGTACTTC
>TRBV6-5|.|TRBD2|TRBJ2-1
CASSYSKGTSGGEFF
TGTGCCAGCAGTTACTCGAAAGGGACTAGCGGGGGGGAGTTCTTC
>TRBV5-6|.|.|TRBJ2-1
CASSLRNLGRGNEQFF
TGTGCCAGCAGCTTGAGGAACCTCGGGCGGGGCAATGAGCAGTTCTTC
>TRBV11-2|.|.|TRBJ2-3
CASSQTRNTDTQYF
TGTGCCAGCAGCCAGACCAGGAACACAGATACGCAGTATTTT
>TRBV29-1|few|.|TRBJ1-4
CSVETPKGGFGEKLFF
TGCAGCGTTGAAACCCCGAAGGGAGGGTTCGGTGAAAAACTGTTTTTT
>TRBV5-1|.|TRBD2|TRBJ2-2
CASSVSLAGGSANTGELFF
TGCGCCAGCAGCGTCTCACTAGCGGGAGGCTCGGCGAACACCGGGGAGCTGTTTTTT
>TRBV19|.|TRBD1|TRBJ1-1
CASTTDRGQEAFF
TGTGCCAGTACCACGGACAGGGGGCAGGAAGCTTTCTTT
>TRBV4-3|.|TRBD2|TRBJ2-3
CASSHGTSGGTDTQYF
TGCGCCAGCAGCCACGGGACTAGCGGGGGCACAGATACGCAGTATTTT
>TRBV10-3|.|TRBD2|TRBJ2-3
CAISSRTSGRKSTDTQYF
TGTGCCATCAGTTCAAGGACTAGCGGGAGGAAAAGCACAGATACGCAGTATTTT
>TRBV19|.|TRBD2|TRBJ2-3
CASSTGLASTDTQYF
TGTGCCAGTAGTACGGGACTAGCTAGCACAGATACGCAGTATTTT
>TRBV7-9|.|TRBD1|TRBJ1-6
CASSLDRGSRSPLHF
TGTGCCAGCAGCTTGGACAGGGGGAGTCGATCACCCCTCCACTTT
>TRBV10-1|.|.|TRBJ2-1
CASSDHRSEQFF
TGCGCCAGCAGTGACCATCGCAGTGAGCAGTTCTTC
>TRBV15|.|.|TRBJ1-5
CATSRDQAGRQPQHF
TGTGCCACCAGCAGAGATCAGGCGGGGAGGCAGCCCCAGCATTTT
>TRBV29-1|few|TRBD1|TRBJ2-7
CSVVKGQGSPEQYF
TGCAGCGTTGTAAAGGGACAGGGAAGTCCCGAGCAGTACTTC
>TRBV4-3|.|.|TRBJ1-2
CASSQAGTHYGYTF
TGCGCCAGCAGCCAAGCCGGGACACATTATGGCTACACCTTC
>TRBV9|.|.|TRBJ1-2
CASSVAGGDSHYGYTF
TGTGCCAGCAGCGTAGCGGGGGGGGACTCGCACTATGGCTACACCTTC
>TRBV30|.|TRBD1|TRBJ2-1
CAWSKGQGAGNEQFF
TGTGCCTGGAGTAAAGGACAGGGGGCTGGCAATGAGCAGTTCTTC
>TRBV10-3|.|TRBD1|TRBJ2-1
CAISEGTGGMNEQFF
TGTGCCATCAGTGAAGGGACAGGGGGAATGAATGAGCAGTTCTTC
>TRBV5-1|.|TRBD2|TRBJ2-3
CASSLGTSGSTDTQYF
TGCGCCAGCAGCTTGGGGACTAGCGGGAGCACAGATACGCAGTATTTT
>TRBV5-1|.|.|TRBJ2-7
CASSPWSSYEQYF
TGCGCCAGCAGCCCATGGAGCTCCTACGAGCAGTACTTC
>TRBV18|.|.|TRBJ1-4
CASSPYMGGTTNEKLFF
TGTGCCAGCTCACCATACATGGGGGGGACGACTAATGAAAAACTGTTTTTT
>TRBV29-1|few|.|TRBJ2-7
CSVEDPGRGIYEQYF
TGCAGCGTTGAGGATCCCGGGCGAGGGATCTACGAGCAGTACTTC
>TRBV13|.|.|TRBJ2-2
CASSPLSGDTGELFF
TGTGCCAGCAGCCCCCTTAGCGGAGACACCGGGGAGCTGTTTTTT
>TRBV5-8|.|TRBD1|TRBJ2-1
CASSLGQGSYNEQFF
TGTGCCAGCAGCTTGGGACAGGGTTCCTACAATGAGCAGTTCTTC
>TRBV4-1|.|TRBD1|TRBJ1-2
CASSYLGQGYGYTF
TGCGCCAGCAGCTACCTCGGACAGGGCTATGGCTACACCTTC
>TRBV27|few|TRBD1|TRBJ2-1
CASSMGQHYNEQFF
TGTGCCAGCAGCATGGGACAGCACTACAATGAGCAGTTCTTC
>TRBV5-1|few|TRBD1|TRBJ2-7
CASSVRDRAYEQYF
TGCGCCAGCAGCGTCCGGGACAGGGCCTACGAGCAGTACTTC
>TRBV5-1|once|.|TRBJ2-3
CASSLGRFTDTQYF
TGCGCCAGCAGCTTGGGCAGGTTCACAGATACGCAGTATTTT
>TRBV19|.|TRBD1|TRBJ1-4
CASHRQGANEKLFF
TGTGCCAGCCATCGACAGGGAGCTAATGAAAAACTGTTTTTT